Below are 8 T cell receptor beta chains sequenced from a single sample in a study of graft-versus-host responses after intestinal transplantation. No antigen has been assigned to these receptors. Produced via immunoSEQ multiplex PCR; TCRdb's table is partial and in-frame only. The sample records about 39,000 clones, 85% to 95% being singletons. The specimen comprised unstimulated CD8+ T cells sorted from spleen or lymph node cells, sampled before transplant. The receptors originated from a human donor who was the organ donor for an intestinal transplant.

The rearrangement links TRBV7-8 to TRBJ2-1; TRBD1 matches 11 bases. From germline, CDR1 is SGHVS and CDR2 FQNEAQ. V lost 6 bases and J lost 4; bases outside the gene matches: 5. The CDR3 length is 15 residues. CDR3 loop: CASSSGQGAYNEQFF. The DNA for the CDR3 is TGTGCCAGCAGTAGCGGACAGGGGGCATACAATGAGCAGTTCTTC.

The chain has TRBV27 and TRBJ2-5; D is uncertain. The ends were cut back, 5 bases at V and 2 bases at J, with 18 bases in the middle. This CDR3 comprises 16 residues. Germline CDR1 and CDR2: MNHEY and SMNVEV (reference sequence). CDR3 residues: CASSPSHGETQETQYF. CDR3 in DNA: TGTGCCAGCAGTCCATCCCACGGAGAAACGCAAGAGACCCAGTACTTC.

V gene TRBV28 combines with J gene TRBJ2-7, with 7 bases matching TRBD2. This CDR3 region has 17 residues. In germline, CDR1 is MDHEN, CDR2 SYDVKM. After removal of 3 bases from V and 4 bases from J, the junction contained 15 bases not matched to a gene. CDR3 coding DNA: TGTGCCAGCAGTTTTATCATTGGGGGGGGACTACCATACGAGCAGTACTTC. Residues: CASSFIIGGGLPYEQYF.

This rearrangement joins TRBV9 to TRBJ2-6, with TRBD2 identical over 7 bases. After removal of 4 bases from V and 3 bases from J, the junction contained 16 bases not matched to a gene. Germline CDR1 reads SGDLS; CDR2 reads YYNGEE. CDR3 length equals 19 residues. The chain's CDR3 is CASSPLGGRVNGGANVLTF. In DNA form, the CDR3 reads TGTGCCAGCAGCCCCCTAGGTGGGAGGGTCAACGGTGGGGCCAACGTCCTGACTTTC.

The rearrangement joins TRBV18 to TRBJ2-5; 10 bases align to TRBD2. The CDR3 has 19 amino acids. Germline V gene data show CDR1 as KGHSH and CDR2 as LQKENI. Unmatched junction bases numbered 18, after V lost 3 bases and J lost 5 bases. CDR3 in amino acids: CASSPVRPGLAHQTETQYF. CDR3 coding DNA: TGTGCCAGCTCACCGGTGAGGCCGGGACTAGCGCACCAAACGGAGACCCAGTACTTC.

V gene TRBV4-3 combines with J gene TRBJ1-2; no clear D. Between the trimmed V and J ends, which lost 0 bases and 3 bases, there was a span of 11 bases. The germline gives CDR1 LGHNA, CDR2 YSLEER. The CDR3 is 15 residues long. In nucleotides, the CDR3 is TGCGCCAGCAGCCAAGAAAGGTTCGGGGACTATGGCTACACCTTC. Its translation: CASSQERFGDYGYTF.

The rearrangement links TRBV7-6 to TRBJ2-3; TRBD2 is a possible D gene (5 bases). The CDR3 runs 19 residues. V gave up 3 bases and J gave up 4 bases, with 26 bases separating them. Germline-derived CDR1 and CDR2 are SGHVS and FNYEAQ. DNA of the CDR3: TGTGCCAGCAGCTTTTGGGCGCTAGCTAGCACCTCGTGGGCAGATACGCAGTATTTT. It yields the protein CASSFWALASTSWADTQYF. Together with reference TRBV7-6 and TRBJ2-3, the CDR3 gives the full variable domain: GAGVSQSPRYKVTKRGQDVALRCDPISGHVSLYWYRQALGQGPEFLTYFNYEAQQDKSGLPNDRFSAERPEGSISTLTIQRTEQRDSAMYRCASSFWALASTSWADTQYFGPGTRLTVL.

The chain joins TRBV6-5 to TRBJ1-5; no clear D gene. CDR1 is MNHEY, CDR2 SVGAGI, per germline. The CDR3 is 14 amino acids. Trimming removed 4 bases from V and 3 bases from J, with 10 bases in between. The DNA for the CDR3 is TGTGCCAGCAGTTTGTGGGAAGCCAATCAGCCCCAGCATTTT. It yields the protein CASSLWEANQPQHF.